A selection of T cell receptor beta chains follows, all from one sample in a study of T cells in Graves' hyperthyroidism and ophthalmopathy. MiXCR, applied by TCRdb to the multiplex PCR reads, yields one record per CDR3 protein. This table holds around 450,000 distinct CDR3 sequences, approximately 14% found once. Sequences were obtained from blood. The origin of the receptors is a woman aged 18-29 years with Graves' hyperthyroidism. Each CDR3 is given with its conserved first and last residue. The D gene is left open where the match is weak. Clone size, where shown, is once, few, many, or a class for clones that have expanded.

TRBV6-1	TRBJ1-4	NA	few	TGTGCCAGCATTCGGGGGGAAAAACTGTCTTTT	CASIRGEKLSF
TRBV11-3	TRBJ1-5	NA	many	TGTGCCAGCGACCCTCGGGGGCCAGCTCAGCCCCAGCATTTT	CASDPRGPAQPQHF
TRBV11-3	TRBJ1-1	NA	many	TGTGCCAGCAGCTTGCAGGGAAGATCTGAAGCTTTCTTT	CASSLQGRSEAFF
TRBV12-3/TRBV12-4	TRBJ2-7	NA	many	TGTGCCAGCAGCTTAGGGCAGGGCTACGAGCAGTACTTC	CASSLGQGYEQYF
TRBV2	TRBJ2-1	NA	many	TGTGCCAGCAGTGCTATCGAAGGGGGCAATGAGCAGTTCTTC	CASSAIEGGNEQFF
TRBV12-5	TRBJ1-1	NA	NA	TGTGCTAGTGGTTTGGTAGGTACTGAAGCTTTCTTT	CASGLVGTEAFF
TRBV6-1	TRBJ2-1	TRBD2	many	TGTGCCAGCAGTACCGTCCTGGGCGGGAGTTACAATGAGCAGTTCTTC	CASSTVLGGSYNEQFF
TRBV27	TRBJ1-6	TRBD1	many	TGTGCCAGCAGTTCCCGACAGGGCAGAGGTTCACCCCTCCACTTT	CASSSRQGRGSPLHF
TRBV4-2	TRBJ1-6	NA	NA	TGTGCCAGCAGCCAAGATGGCGGGAGCTCCTATAATTCACCCCTCCACTTT	CASSQDGGSSYNSPLHF
TRBV7-9	TRBJ2-5	NA	few	TGTGCCAGCAGATTGGTGGGGGCCCAGTACTTC	CASRLVGAQYF
TRBV19	TRBJ2-2	TRBD1	few	TGTGCCAGTCGGACAGGGGCCCAACTACCGAACACCGGGGAGCTGTTTTTT	CASRTGAQLPNTGELFF
TRBV6-1	TRBJ1-1	NA	NA	TGTGCCAGCAGTATCGGACTAGCGGGAGCCAACACTGAAGCTTTCTTT	CASSIGLAGANTEAFF
TRBV7-8	TRBJ2-7	NA	NA	TGTGCCAGCAGCTTCTCGGGTAAGGGAAAGTACGAGCAGTACTTC	CASSFSGKGKYEQYF
TRBV2	TRBJ2-7	TRBD2	NA	TGTGCCAGCACCCGTGGGACTAGCGGGAGTGTCTACGAGCAGTACTTC	CASTRGTSGSVYEQYF
TRBV11-2	TRBJ2-7	NA	many	TGTGCCAGCAGCCCACGACCCCGCTACGAGCAGTACTTC	CASSPRPRYEQYF
TRBV6-1	TRBJ2-4	NA	many	TGTGCCAGCAGTGGGCCCGTCGACAGGTCCAAGGTGGCCAAAAACATTCAGTACTTC	CASSGPVDRSKVAKNIQYF
TRBV11-2	TRBJ2-1	NA	many	TGTGCCAGCTCCCGCGGAGAAAATGAGCAGTTCTTC	CASSRGENEQFF
TRBV3-1	TRBJ1-3	NA	many	TGTGCCAGCAGCCAATATTCCAACACCATATATTTT	CASSQYSNTIYF
TRBV19	TRBJ1-5	TRBD1	few	TGTGCCAGTAAAGGGTCGACAGGGTCTCAGCAGCCCCAGCATTTT	CASKGSTGSQQPQHF
TRBV5-8	TRBJ2-7	NA	many	TGTGCCAGCAGCATCGGGACTGCCTCCTACGAGCAGTACTTC	CASSIGTASYEQYF
TRBV19	TRBJ2-5	TRBD2	few	TGTGCCAGTACCTCTACAGGGCTAGCGGGGAACCAAGAGACCCAGTACTTC	CASTSTGLAGNQETQYF
TRBV7-3	TRBJ1-2	NA	few	TGTGCCAGCAGCCCCCAGGGGAAGGGCTATGGCTACACCTTC	CASSPQGKGYGYTF
TRBV30	TRBJ1-2	NA	NA	TGTGCCTGGAGTGCGGGCAGGGTCTATGGCTACACCTTC	CAWSAGRVYGYTF
TRBV10-3	TRBJ2-5	TRBD2	few	TGTGCCATCAGTGAGGAGACGGGAGGCCCCCAGTACTTC	CAISEETGGPQYF
TRBV28	TRBJ2-7	TRBD2	many	TGTGCCAGCAGTCCAACAGGACTAGCGGGAGAGAACGAGCAGTACTTC	CASSPTGLAGENEQYF
TRBV19	TRBJ2-6	TRBD1	few	TGTGCCAGTAGTACTGGACAGGGAGTCTCTGGGGCCAACGTCCTGACTTTC	CASSTGQGVSGANVLTF
TRBV7-7	TRBJ2-7	NA	many	TGTGCTAGCAGCTTAGCAGAAACCTACGAGCAGTACTTC	CASSLAETYEQYF
TRBV20-1	TRBJ1-2	NA	many	TGCAGTGCTAGAGTCCCCCAGGCAGCCATCTATGGCTACACCTTC	CSARVPQAAIYGYTF
TRBV6-2/TRBV6-3	TRBJ2-7	NA	NA	TGTGCCAGCAGTTGCGAAGGCAGCGCCTACGAGCAGTACTTC	CASSCEGSAYEQYF